The rows below give T cell receptor beta chains drawn from one sample of a study of siplizumab effects on memory and regulatory T cells. Method: immunoSEQ multiplex PCR; TCRdb's copy keeps in-frame clones and lacks some. The repertoire holds about 100,000 clones, about 95% seen once, with less than 1.5% in the top ten. The sequencing sample was made of non-Treg CD4+ T cells sorted from blood. These receptors were taken from a human donor in good health. CDR3s include the opening cysteine and the closing phenylalanine or tryptophan. Fields, in order: D gene, V gene, J gene, clone size, CDR3 protein, CDR3 DNA. The D gene is left open where the match is weak. For some rows the clone size is stated as once, few or many, or as a class when expanded; others skip it.

>TRBD2|TRBV9|TRBJ2-2|-
CASSVGTTGTGELFF
TGTGCCAGCAGCGTCGGGACTACAGGTACCGGGGAGCTGTTTTTT
>-|TRBV30|TRBJ2-5|-
CAWSAGGETQYF
TGTGCCTGGAGTGCAGGGGGGGAGACCCAGTACTTC
>TRBD2|TRBV15|TRBJ2-5|-
CATSRTSAGQTQYF
TGTGCCACCAGCAGAACTAGCGCCGGCCAGACCCAGTACTTC
>TRBD1|TRBV7-8|TRBJ2-7|-
CASSLGQGSHEQYF
TGTGCCAGCAGCTTAGGACAGGGTTCCCACGAGCAGTACTTC
>TRBD2|TRBV5-1|TRBJ2-3|-
CASSRSSGIHEKGADTQYF
TGCGCCAGCAGCAGGTCTAGCGGGATACACGAGAAGGGTGCAGATACGCAGTATTTT
>-|TRBV19|TRBJ2-2|-
CASSRGGLTNTGELFF
TGTGCCAGTAGTCGAGGAGGACTCACGAACACCGGGGAGCTGTTTTTT
>TRBD2|TRBV9|TRBJ2-3|-
CASSVDPAGADTQYF
TGTGCCAGCAGCGTAGATCCAGCGGGAGCTGATACGCAGTATTTT
>TRBD1|TRBV12-5|TRBJ2-5|-
CASAESTGGETQYF
TGTGCTAGTGCCGAATCGACAGGGGGGGAGACCCAGTACTTC
>-|TRBV4-1|TRBJ2-5|once
CASSPYQRAQETQYF
TGCGCCAGCAGCCCATACCAAAGGGCCCAAGAGACCCAGTACTTC
>TRBD2|TRBV4-1|TRBJ2-3|-
CASSQDRKRELIDTQYF
TGCGCCAGCAGCCAAGATAGGAAGCGGGAGTTGATAGATACGCAGTATTTT